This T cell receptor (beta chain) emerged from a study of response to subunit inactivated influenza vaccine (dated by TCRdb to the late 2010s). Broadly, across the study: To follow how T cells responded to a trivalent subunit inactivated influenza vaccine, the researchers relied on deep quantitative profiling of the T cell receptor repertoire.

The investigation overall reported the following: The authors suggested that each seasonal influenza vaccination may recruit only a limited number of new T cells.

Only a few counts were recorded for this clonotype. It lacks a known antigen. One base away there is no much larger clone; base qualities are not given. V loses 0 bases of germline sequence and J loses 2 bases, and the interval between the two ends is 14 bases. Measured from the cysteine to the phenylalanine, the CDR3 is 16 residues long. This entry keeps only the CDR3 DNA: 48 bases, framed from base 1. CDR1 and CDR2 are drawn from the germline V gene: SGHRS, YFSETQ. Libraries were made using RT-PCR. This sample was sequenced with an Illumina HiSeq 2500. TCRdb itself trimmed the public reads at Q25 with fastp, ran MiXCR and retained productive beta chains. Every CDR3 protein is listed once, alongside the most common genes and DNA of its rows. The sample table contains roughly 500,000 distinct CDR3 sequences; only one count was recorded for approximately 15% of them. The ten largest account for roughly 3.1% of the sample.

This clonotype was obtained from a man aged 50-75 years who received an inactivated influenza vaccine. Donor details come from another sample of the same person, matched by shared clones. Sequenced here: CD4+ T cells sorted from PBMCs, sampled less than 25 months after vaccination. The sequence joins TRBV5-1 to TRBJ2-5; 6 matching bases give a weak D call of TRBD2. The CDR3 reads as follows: CASSLGSGRRQETQYF. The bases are TGCGCCAGCAGCTTGGGCTCTGGGAGGCGACAAGAGACCCAGTACTTC.